This is a list of T cell receptor beta chains from one sample in a study of CD8 T cells in Susac syndrome. One entry per CDR3 protein results from TCRdb running MiXCR on the immunoSEQ multiplex PCR reads. The table has fewer than 200,000 distinct CDR3 sequences, about 95% seen once. The sequencing sample was made of CD4+ T cells from PBMCs. These receptors came from a human donor in good health. Each CDR3 is given with its conserved first and last residue. The order of the fields is clone size, D gene, V gene, J gene, CDR3 protein, CDR3 DNA. A D gene is named only where the DNA matches it firmly. A row's size may be missing; if present it is once, few, many or a size class.

-,TRBD2,TRBV24-1,TRBJ2-1,CATSDSEGLAGGPHRNEQFF,TGTGCCACCAGTGATTCCGAGGGACTAGCGGGAGGGCCCCACCGAAATGAGCAGTTCTTC
-,TRBD1,TRBV4-1,TRBJ2-2,CASSQDRPGGGNTGELFF,TGCGCCAGCAGCCAAGATCGGCCAGGGGGTGGGAACACCGGGGAGCTGTTTTTT
-,-,TRBV14,TRBJ2-7,CASSQVEGTEQYF,TGTGCCAGCAGCCAAGTTGAAGGGACCGAGCAGTACTTC
-,-,TRBV15,TRBJ2-3,CATSKTRGGTDTQYF,TGTGCCACCAGCAAGACCCGGGGAGGCACAGATACGCAGTATTTT
-,-,TRBV27,TRBJ1-1,CASSSRQAKNTEAFF,TGTGCCAGCAGTTCCAGACAGGCGAAGAACACTGAAGCTTTCTTT
-,-,TRBV20-1,TRBJ2-5,CSATGILRETQYF,TGCAGTGCCACCGGGATCTTGAGAGAGACCCAGTACTTC
-,TRBD2,TRBV6-1,TRBJ2-2,CASNQAGARTGELFF,TGTGCCAGCAACCAAGCGGGAGCTAGAACCGGGGAGCTGTTTTTT
-,TRBD2,TRBV15,TRBJ2-1,CATSREASGRGNEQFF,TGTGCCACCAGCAGAGAAGCTAGCGGGAGAGGAAATGAGCAGTTCTTC
-,-,TRBV27,TRBJ2-2,CASSLEWLTGELFF,TGTGCCAGCAGTTTAGAGTGGCTAACCGGGGAGCTGTTTTTT
-,TRBD1,TRBV27,TRBJ2-3,CASSLWGDRGTDTQYF,TGTGCCAGCAGTTTATGGGGGGACAGGGGCACAGATACGCAGTATTTT
-,TRBD2,TRBV3-1,TRBJ2-1,CASSQDGTRGEQFF,TGTGCCAGCAGCCAAGACGGGACTAGGGGCGAGCAGTTCTTC
-,-,TRBV27,TRBJ2-5,CASSSSMGGWETQYF,TGTGCCAGCAGTTCCTCTATGGGGGGCTGGGAGACCCAGTACTTC
once,-,TRBV6-5,TRBJ1-4,CASSLSTRADEKLFF,TGTGCCAGCAGCCTCTCGACTCGGGCGGATGAAAAACTGTTTTTT
-,-,TRBV5-1,TRBJ2-7,CASSLQDRNSYEQYF,TGCGCCAGCAGCTTGCAAGACAGGAATTCCTACGAGCAGTACTTC
-,TRBD2,TRBV4-3,TRBJ2-3,CASSQTRTSAQQYF,TGCGCCAGCAGCCAGACCCGGACTAGCGCCCAGCAGTATTTT
-,-,TRBV29-1,TRBJ1-1,CSARWGDGTEAFF,TGCAGCGCCCGGTGGGGGGACGGAACTGAAGCTTTCTTT
once,TRBD2,TRBV27,TRBJ2-1,CASSSTGLARSYNEQFF,TGTGCCAGCAGTTCCACTGGACTAGCGCGCTCCTACAATGAGCAGTTCTTC
-,-,TRBV20-1,TRBJ2-5,CSARPSAQETQYF,TGCAGTGCTAGGCCTAGCGCACAAGAGACCCAGTACTTC
-,-,TRBV3-1,TRBJ2-7,CASSHRDHEQYF,TGTGCCAGCAGCCACAGGGACCACGAGCAGTACTTC
-,-,TRBV6-2/TRBV6-3,TRBJ1-1,CASSYSNVGNTEAFF,TGTGCCAGCAGTTACTCGAACGTGGGGAACACTGAAGCTTTCTTT
-,-,TRBV20-1,TRBJ2-3,CSAREGKDTQYF,TGCAGTGCTCGAGAGGGGAAAGATACGCAGTATTTT
-,-,TRBV24-1,TRBJ2-3,CATSDFSWDTQYF,TGTGCCACCAGTGATTTTTCGTGGGATACGCAGTATTTT